The 5 T cell receptor beta chains below all came from one sample that was sequenced in a study of CD4 T cells in relation to SARS-CoV-2 and coronaviruses. The data were produced by immunoSEQ multiplex PCR, yet TCRdb's version contains in-frame clones alone and is incomplete. This table holds around 54,000 clones, around 90% found once. Specimen: naive CD4+ T cells from PBMCs. Stated subset: naive CD4+ T cells isolated by negative enrichment. Receptors were obtained from an adult with COVID-19.

The chain couples TRBV5-1 to TRBJ1-6; possibly TRBD1 for D (5 bases). The CDR3 loop spans 18 amino acids. Trimming cost V 0 bases and J 5 bases, with 18 bases left between them. The germline V gene has CDR1 SGHRS and CDR2 YFSETQ. CDR3 nucleotides: TGCGCCAGCAGCTTGGAAGATCTTGGGGGGGGGAATAATTCACCCCTCCACTTT. It yields the protein CASSLEDLGGGNNSPLHF.

The chain recombines TRBV7-9 with TRBJ2-1; 10 nucleotides line up with TRBD2. Unmatched junction bases numbered 6, after V lost 4 bases and J lost 6 bases. This CDR3 contains 15 residues. Germline lookup yields CDR1 SEHNR and CDR2 FQNEAQ (reference sequence). CDR3 in DNA: TGTGCCAGCAGCTCTTCGACTAGCGGGCTCAATGAGCAGTTCTTC. It specifies CASSSSTSGLNEQFF.

The gene calls are TRBV28 and TRBJ2-7; D is uncertain. V shed 4 bases and J shed 5 bases, with 18 bases lying between them. Germline values: CDR1 MDHEN, CDR2 SYDVKM. The CDR3 runs 15 residues. CDR3 loop: CASSSRPDRVNEQYF. Written as DNA, the CDR3 is TGTGCCAGCAGTTCAAGACCTGACCGTGTGAACGAGCAGTACTTC. The whole variable domain, remainder taken from reference TRBV28 and TRBJ2-7, is DVKVTQSSRYLVKRTGEKVFLECVQDMDHENMFWYRQDPGLGLRLIYFSYDVKMKEKGDIPEGYSVSREKKERFSLILESASTNQTSMYLCASSSRPDRVNEQYFGPGTRLTVT.

The chain combines TRBV18 with TRBJ1-1; no definite D call. Per the germline V gene, CDR1 is KGHSH and CDR2 is LQKENI. Trimming stripped 1 base from V and 4 bases from J, with 13 bases between. CDR3 size: 15 residues. CDR3 DNA: TGTGCCAGCTCACCACTCTCCTCCGGGGTCACTGAAGCTTTCTTT. Protein: CASSPLSSGVTEAFF.

This chain joins TRBV5-6 and TRBJ2-1, with 13 bases aligning to TRBD2. J gave up 15 bases and V 6 bases, and 12 bases lay outside the gene matches. The CDR3 has 14 amino acids. Germline V gives CDR1 SGHDT, CDR2 YYEEEE. The CDR3 here is CASTPGGLAGPGFF. The CDR3 bases are TGTGCCAGCACCCCGGGGGGACTAGCGGGGCCAGGGTTCTTC.